Below are 5 T cell receptor beta chains sequenced from a single sample in a study of cytomegalovirus exposure and HLA in healthy donors. PCR amplification relied on 60 Vbeta primers (plus 13 Jbeta primers). Libraries were prepared by immunoSEQ multiplex PCR; TCRdb keeps only in-frame clonotypes and omits some of them. Of 120,000 to 150,000 clones detected, approximately 9% appear once; the ten largest clones hold roughly 1.9%. The sequenced sample consisted of PBMCs. These receptors originate from a male donor in good health and CMV-seronegative.

The sample holds a few counts of this clone. The CDR3 DNA is TGTGCCAGTGTAGACAGCTACCAAGAGACCCAGTACTTC. Its protein product is CASVDSYQETQYF. This rearrangement joins TRBV7-9 to TRBJ2-5; D is possibly TRBD1 (5 bases). Between the trimmed V and J ends, which lost 9 bases and 0 bases, there was a span of 11 bases. The germline gives CDR1 SEHNR, CDR2 FQNEAQ (reference sequence). The CDR3 runs to 13 residues.

This chain connects TRBV28 to TRBJ2-2; D not certain. CDR1 is MDHEN, CDR2 SYDVKM, per germline. The CDR3 has 13 amino acids. Trimming shortened V by 2 bases and J by 8 bases, and 9 bases separated the two germline ends. The CDR3 sequence: CASSLPSRGELFF. CDR3 in DNA: TGTGCCAGCAGTTTACCCTCTAGGGGGGAGCTGTTTTTT.

V and J are TRBV19 and TRBJ2-3, with 10 bases aligning to TRBD1. The CDR3 totals 18 residues. The ends lost 7 bases at V and 3 bases at J; junction bases unmatched: 16. In germline, CDR1 is LNHDA, CDR2 SQIVND (reference sequence). For the CDR3, the DNA is TGTGCCAGTATGGACAGGGGGTTCAGCGGCGAGGAGACAGATACGCAGTATTTT. Amino acid sequence: CASMDRGFSGEETDTQYF. Full variable domain (outside the CDR3, taken from reference TRBV19 and TRBJ2-3): DGGITQSPKYLFRKEGQNVTLSCEQNLNHDAMYWYRQDPGQGLRLIYYSQIVNDFQKGDIAEGYSVSREKKESFPLTVTSAQKNPTAFYLCASMDRGFSGEETDTQYFGPGTRLTVL.

The chain joins TRBV7-2 to TRBJ2-5, with a tentative D call TRBD2 (6 bases). The end of the DNA fits TRBJ2-7 better, so the J call may be wrong. Germline V gene sequence: CDR1 SGHTA, CDR2 FQGNSA. The CDR3 is 14 residues long. This chain's CDR3 is CASSEGTGAYEQYF. CDR3 nucleotides: TGTGCCAGCAGCGAGGGGACGGGAGCCTACGAGCAGTACTTC.

This clone was seen a few times. Additional DNA sequences in this sample encode the identical CDR3. The chain is built from TRBV28 and TRBJ2-7; tentative D call: TRBD2 (6 bases). Per germline, CDR1 MDHEN and CDR2 SYDVKM. V lost 6 bases, J lost 3 bases, and 6 bases lay in between. The CDR3 extends over 11 amino acids. Here the CDR3 DNA reads TGTGCCAGCAGGGGAGGCTACGAGCAGTACTTC. Translating it yields CASRGGYEQYF.